This T cell receptor beta chain was sequenced for a study of cytomegalovirus exposure and HLA in healthy donors. Study conclusions and caveats: The study labeled fewer than 200 TCR beta chains cytomegalovirus-associated.

A remark on this clone: The target antigen is unknown.

The primer mix had 60 Vbeta and 13 Jbeta primers. Sequenced by immunoSEQ multiplex PCR; TCRdb stores in-frame clones only, minus some. The repertoire has roughly 130,000 clones, about two thirds of them found once; the top ten carry 6.5% to 8%. The CDR3 runs 20 residues. V lost 6 bases to trimming and J lost 0 bases; unmatched junction nucleotides: 15. In germline, CDR1 is ENHRY, CDR2 SYGVKD. The TCR originated in a man aged 35 to 55 in good health and CMV-seropositive. This chain uses TRBV10-3 with TRBJ1-6; 9 bases line up with TRBD1. The sequencing sample was made of PBMCs. CDR3 sequence reads: CAISEYRTGDRGSYNSPLHF. CDR3 sequence (DNA): TGTGCCATCAGCGAATATCGGACAGGGGATAGAGGCTCCTATAATTCACCCCTCCACTTT.